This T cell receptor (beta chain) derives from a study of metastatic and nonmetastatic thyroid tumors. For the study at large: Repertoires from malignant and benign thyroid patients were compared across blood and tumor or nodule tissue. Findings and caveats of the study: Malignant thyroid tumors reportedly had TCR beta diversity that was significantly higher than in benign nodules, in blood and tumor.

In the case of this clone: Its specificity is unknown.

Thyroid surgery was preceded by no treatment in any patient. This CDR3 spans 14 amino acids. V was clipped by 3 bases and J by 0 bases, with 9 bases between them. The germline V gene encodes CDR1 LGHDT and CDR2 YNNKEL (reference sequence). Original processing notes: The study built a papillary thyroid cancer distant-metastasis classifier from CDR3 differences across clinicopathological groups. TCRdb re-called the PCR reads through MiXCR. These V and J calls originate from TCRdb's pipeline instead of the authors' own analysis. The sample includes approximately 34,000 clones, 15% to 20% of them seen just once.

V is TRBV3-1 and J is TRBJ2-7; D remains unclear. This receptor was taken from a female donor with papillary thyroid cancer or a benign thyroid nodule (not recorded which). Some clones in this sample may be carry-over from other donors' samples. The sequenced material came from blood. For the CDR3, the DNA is TGTGCCAGCAGCCACGCAGCCAGCTCCTACGAGCAGTACTTC. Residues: CASSHAASSYEQYF.